Listed here is a single T cell receptor beta chain. Its antigen is currently unknown. Losses at the gene ends were 5 bases for V and 9 bases for J; bases not matched to a gene: 11. This CDR3 has 15 amino acids. The V gene's germline CDR1 is SGHNT and CDR2 YYREEE (reference sequence). The sample belongs to a study of cytomegalovirus exposure and HLA in healthy donors. Notes on the study in general: Productive rates of about 90% or about 30% were seen for most TCR beta V segments in an earlier analysis.

A multiplex PCR was run with 60 Vbeta primers and 13 Jbeta primers. The assay was immunoSEQ multiplex PCR, and TCRdb's table has in-frame clones only and misses some. The profile covers approximately 100,000 clones, with approximately 80% appearing a single time and 4.9% taken by the ten largest. The receptor was isolated from a middle-aged woman in good health and CMV-seronegative. J is TRBJ2-1 and V is TRBV5-4, with 10 nucleotides matching TRBD1. Sequencing was performed on PBMCs. Written as DNA, the CDR3 is TGTGCCAGCAGACTACCCGGGACAGGGGAGGTTGAGCAGTTCTTC. It translates to CASRLPGTGEVEQFF. Full variable domain (rest looked up from reference TRBV5-4 and TRBJ2-1): ETGVTQSPTHLIKTRGQQVTLRCSSQSGHNTVSWYQQALGQGPQFIFQYYREEENGRGNFPPRFSGLQFPNYSSELNVNALELDDSALYLCASRLPGTGEVEQFFGPGTRLTVL.